The 8 T cell receptor beta chains below come from one sample, sequenced in a study of T cell responses to AZD1222 COVID-19 vaccine. The data were produced by immunoSEQ multiplex PCR, yet TCRdb's version contains in-frame clones alone and is incomplete. The sample holds nearly 200,000 clones, around 93% seen once. The input for sequencing was peripheral blood, taken 28 days after the second AZD1222 dose. Every receptor here comes from an adult who received the AZD1222 COVID-19 vaccine.

The chain carries TRBV12-3 or TRBV12-4 and TRBJ1-2; possible D gene TRBD1, 5 bases. V lost 6 bases and J lost 13, with 18 bases in between. The CDR3 is made up of 12 amino acids. CDR3 protein: CASRLPSGGTTF. CDR3 in DNA: TGTGCCAGCAGACTACCCTCCGGGGGGACCACCTTC.

The genes are TRBV27 and TRBJ1-4, with no clear D. V lost 5 bases and J 0 bases, leaving 10 bases between the germline ends. The germline gives CDR1 MNHEY, CDR2 SMNVEV (reference sequence). This CDR3 comprises 15 residues. In DNA form, the CDR3 reads TGTGCCAGCAGTCCCGGGCCAGCAACTAATGAAAAACTGTTTTTT. Its translation is CASSPGPATNEKLFF.

The chain carries TRBV11-3 and TRBJ1-1; perhaps TRBD1 as D (6 bases). V lost 0 bases to trimming and J lost 2 bases, with 10 bases between them. CDR1 is SGHNT, CDR2 YENEEA, per germline. The CDR3 has 15 residues. The CDR3 DNA follows: TGTGCCAGCAGCTTAGAACAGGGATCCAACACTGAAGCTTTCTTT. Translating gives CASSLEQGSNTEAFF.

J is TRBJ2-7 and V is TRBV4-2, with D perhaps matching TRBD1 (6 bases). Trimming shortened V by 0 bases and J by 1 base, and 16 bases separated the two germline ends. This CDR3 is built from 17 residues. Germline values: CDR1 LGHNA, CDR2 YNFKEQ. The CDR3 DNA reads as TGTGCCAGCAGCCAAGATCGTGGCAGGGGAAGATCCTACGAGCAGTACTTC. This codes for CASSQDRGRGRSYEQYF.

This chain joins TRBV9 and TRBJ1-1; no clear D gene. CDR3 length: 14 residues. Trimming took 3 bases from V and 1 from J, leaving 10 bases between them. Germline-derived CDR1 and CDR2 are SGDLS and YYNGEE. In DNA form, the CDR3 reads TGTGCCAGCAGCGCCCATACAGAGAACACTGAAGCTTTCTTT. Translating it yields CASSAHTENTEAFF.

V gene TRBV11-2 combines with J gene TRBJ1-2; D possibly corresponds to TRBD1 (5 bases). Germline assignment: CDR1 SGHAT and CDR2 FQNNGV. V was pared by 5 bases and J by 6 bases, with 13 bases between. There are 13 residues in the CDR3. In DNA, the CDR3 is TGTGCCAGCAGCAGCCAGGGCGTCGATGGCTACACCTTC. The encoded protein is CASSSQGVDGYTF.

The V call is TRBV6-5, the J call TRBJ1-6, with D hard to call. V shed 2 bases and J shed 10 bases, with 6 bases lying between them. The CDR3 loop spans 12 amino acids. CDR1 MNHEY and CDR2 SVGAGI come from the germline V gene. The CDR3 is CASSYPLSPLHF. Written as DNA, the CDR3 is TGTGCCAGCAGTTACCCCTTATCACCCCTCCACTTT.

V is TRBV30 and J is TRBJ2-2; the D is unclear. The CDR3 runs 14 residues. Germline CDR1 GTSNPN, CDR2 SVGIG (reference sequence). Between the trimmed V and J ends, which lost 0 bases and 0 bases, there was a span of 5 bases. The CDR3 is CAWSVGANTGELFF. CDR3 coding DNA: TGTGCCTGGAGTGTAGGAGCGAACACCGGGGAGCTGTTTTTT. Variable domain in full (rest from reference TRBV30 and TRBJ2-2): SQTIHQWPATLVQPVGSPLSLECTVEGTSNPNLYWYRQAAGRGLQLLFYSVGIGQISSEVPQNLSASRPQDRQFILSSKKLLLSDSGFYLCAWSVGANTGELFFGEGSRLTVL.